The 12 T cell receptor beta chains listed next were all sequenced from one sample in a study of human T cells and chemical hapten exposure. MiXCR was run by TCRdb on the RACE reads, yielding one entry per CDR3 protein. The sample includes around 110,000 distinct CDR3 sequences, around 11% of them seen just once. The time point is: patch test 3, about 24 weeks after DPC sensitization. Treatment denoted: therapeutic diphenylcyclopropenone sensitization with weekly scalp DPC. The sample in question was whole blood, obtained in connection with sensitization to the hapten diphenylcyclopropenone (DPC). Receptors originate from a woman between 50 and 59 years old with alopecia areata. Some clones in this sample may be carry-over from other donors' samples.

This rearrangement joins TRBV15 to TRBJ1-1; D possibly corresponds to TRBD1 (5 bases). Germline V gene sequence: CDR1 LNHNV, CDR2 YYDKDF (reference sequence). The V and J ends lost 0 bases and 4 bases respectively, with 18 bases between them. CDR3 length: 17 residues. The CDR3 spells CATSRDLRGGTGTEAFF. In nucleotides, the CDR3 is TGTGCCACCAGCAGAGATCTCCGAGGCGGCACAGGCACTGAAGCTTTCTTT.

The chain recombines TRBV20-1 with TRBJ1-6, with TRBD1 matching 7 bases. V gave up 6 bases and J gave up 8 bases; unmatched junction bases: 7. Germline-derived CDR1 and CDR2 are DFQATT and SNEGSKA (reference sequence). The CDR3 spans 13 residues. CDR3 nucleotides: TGCAGTGCCGGGGAGCAGGGGGATTCACCCCTCCACTTT. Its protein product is CSAGEQGDSPLHF.

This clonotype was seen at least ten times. The CDR3 bases are TGCGCCAGCAGCTTGGAGGGATATGGCTACACCTTC. Residues: CASSLEGYGYTF. The V gene is TRBV5-1, the J gene TRBJ1-2, with no clear D. The V gene lost 0 bases and the J gene lost 5 bases, with 5 bases spanning the gap. This CDR3 region has 12 residues. Germline V lookup: CDR1 SGHRS, CDR2 YFSETQ. The full variable domain, in which reference TRBV5-1 and TRBJ1-2 provide the parts outside the CDR3, is KAGVTQTPRYLIKTRGQQVTLSCSPISGHRSVSWYQQTPGQGLQFLFEYFSETQRNKGNFPGRFSGRQFSNSRSEMNVSTLELGDSALYLCASSLEGYGYTFGSGTRLTVV.

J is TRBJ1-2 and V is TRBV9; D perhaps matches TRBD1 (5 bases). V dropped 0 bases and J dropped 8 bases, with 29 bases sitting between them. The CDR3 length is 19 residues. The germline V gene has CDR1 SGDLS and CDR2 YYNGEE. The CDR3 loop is CASSVEPQRRAGRKKGYTF. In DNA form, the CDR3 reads TGTGCCAGCAGCGTAGAGCCCCAGCGCCGAGCAGGGAGGAAAAAAGGCTACACCTTC. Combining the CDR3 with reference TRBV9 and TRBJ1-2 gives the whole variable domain DSGVTQTPKHLITATGQRVTLRCSPRSGDLSVYWYQQSLDQGLQFLIQYYNGEERAKGNILERFSAQQFPDLHSELNLSSLELGDSALYFCASSVEPQRRAGRKKGYTFGSGTRLTVV.

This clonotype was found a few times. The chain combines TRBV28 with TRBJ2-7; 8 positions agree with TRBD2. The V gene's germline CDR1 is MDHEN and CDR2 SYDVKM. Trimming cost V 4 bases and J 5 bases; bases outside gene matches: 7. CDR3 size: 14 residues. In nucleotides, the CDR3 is TGTGCCAGCAGTTCGACGGGACTAGAGAACGAGCAGTACTTC. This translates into CASSSTGLENEQYF. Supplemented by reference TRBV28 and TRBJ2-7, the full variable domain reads DVKVTQSSRYLVKRTGEKVFLECVQDMDHENMFWYRQDPGLGLRLIYFSYDVKMKEKGDIPEGYSVSREKKERFSLILESASTNQTSMYLCASSSTGLENEQYFGPGTRLTVT.

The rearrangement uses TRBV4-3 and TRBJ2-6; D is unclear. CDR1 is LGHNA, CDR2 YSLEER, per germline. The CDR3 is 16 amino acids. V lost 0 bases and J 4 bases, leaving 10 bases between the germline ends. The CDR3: CASSQDRFGGANVLTF. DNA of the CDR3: TGCGCCAGCAGCCAAGATAGGTTTGGGGGGGCCAACGTCCTGACTTTC.

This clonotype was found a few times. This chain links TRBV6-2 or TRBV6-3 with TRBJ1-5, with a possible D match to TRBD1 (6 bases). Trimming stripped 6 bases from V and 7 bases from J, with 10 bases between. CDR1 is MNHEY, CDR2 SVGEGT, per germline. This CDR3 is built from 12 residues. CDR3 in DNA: TGTGCCAGCAGGGGGGGCGGCCAGCCCCAGCATTTT. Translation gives CASRGGGQPQHF.

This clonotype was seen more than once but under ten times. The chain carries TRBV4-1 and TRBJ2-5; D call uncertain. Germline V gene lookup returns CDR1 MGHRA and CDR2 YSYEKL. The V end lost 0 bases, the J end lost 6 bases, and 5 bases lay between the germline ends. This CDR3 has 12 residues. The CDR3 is CASSQDGKTQYF. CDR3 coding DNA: TGCGCCAGCAGCCAAGATGGGAAGACCCAGTACTTC.

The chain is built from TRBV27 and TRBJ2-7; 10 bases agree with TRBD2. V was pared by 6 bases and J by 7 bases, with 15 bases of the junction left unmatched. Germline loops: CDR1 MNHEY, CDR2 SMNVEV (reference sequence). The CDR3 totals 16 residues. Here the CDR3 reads CASSLEAGLAVWEQYF. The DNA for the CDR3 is TGTGCCAGCAGCTTGGAAGCCGGACTAGCGGTTTGGGAGCAGTACTTC.

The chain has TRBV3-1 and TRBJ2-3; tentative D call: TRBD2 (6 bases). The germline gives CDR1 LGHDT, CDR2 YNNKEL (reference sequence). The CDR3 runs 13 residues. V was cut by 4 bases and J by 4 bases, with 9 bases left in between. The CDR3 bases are TGTGCCAGCAGCCCCACTAGCTCAGATACGCAGTATTTT. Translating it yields CASSPTSSDTQYF.

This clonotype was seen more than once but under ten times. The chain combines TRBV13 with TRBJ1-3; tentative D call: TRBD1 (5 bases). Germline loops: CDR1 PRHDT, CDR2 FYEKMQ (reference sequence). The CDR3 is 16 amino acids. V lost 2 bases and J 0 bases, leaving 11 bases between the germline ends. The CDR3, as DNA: TGTGCCAGCAGCTTAAATCCGGGGACCTCTGGAAACACCATATATTTT. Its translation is CASSLNPGTSGNTIYF.

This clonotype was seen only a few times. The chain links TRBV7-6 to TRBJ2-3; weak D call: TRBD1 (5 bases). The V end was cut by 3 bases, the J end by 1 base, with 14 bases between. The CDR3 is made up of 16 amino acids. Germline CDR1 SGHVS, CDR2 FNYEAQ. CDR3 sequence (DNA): TGTGCCAGCAGCTTGGGGCTCTTCCGGGGCACAGATACGCAGTATTTT. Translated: CASSLGLFRGTDTQYF.